The clone carrying this T cell receptor (beta chain) was counted at least ten times. Its specificity is not known. RNA transcripts yielded amplified TCR beta CDR3 regions. First-round RT-PCR with HTBI primers amplified the TCR CDR3 region. TCRdb ran MiXCR on the multiplex PCR reads and lists one entry per CDR3 protein. The sample includes some 340,000 distinct CDR3 sequences, approximately 15% of them seen just once. The sample is drawn from a study of T cells in Graves' hyperthyroidism and ophthalmopathy. Notes on the study in general: The authors' 13 V-J model separated ophthalmopathy from stable hyperthyroidism. Blood also carried most thyroid clonotypes expanded above 0.001.

V shed 11 bases, J shed 2 bases, and the junction held 15 bases outside the gene matches. This CDR3 comprises 15 residues. Germline CDR1 reads MNHEY; CDR2 reads SVGEGT. The source of this sequence is a woman aged 40 to 49 with Graves' ophthalmopathy. The chain combines TRBV6-2 or TRBV6-3 with TRBJ2-7; 7 positions agree with TRBD2. Source material: blood. This CDR3 reads CAAIAAAGPTYEQYF. The CDR3 nucleotides read TGTGCCGCTATAGCGGCAGCGGGACCTACCTACGAGCAGTACTTC.